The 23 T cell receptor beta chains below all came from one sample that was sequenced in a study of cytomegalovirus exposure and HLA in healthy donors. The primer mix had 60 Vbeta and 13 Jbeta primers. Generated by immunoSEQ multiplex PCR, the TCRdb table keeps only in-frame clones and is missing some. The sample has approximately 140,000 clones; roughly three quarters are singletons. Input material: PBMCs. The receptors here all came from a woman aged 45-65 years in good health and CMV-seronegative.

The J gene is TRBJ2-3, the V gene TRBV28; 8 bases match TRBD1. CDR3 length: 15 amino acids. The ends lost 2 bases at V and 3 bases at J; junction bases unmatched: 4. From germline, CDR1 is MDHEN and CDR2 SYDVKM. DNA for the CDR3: TGTGCCAGCAGTTTACAAGGACAGGGAACAGATACGCAGTATTTT. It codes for CASSLQGQGTDTQYF.

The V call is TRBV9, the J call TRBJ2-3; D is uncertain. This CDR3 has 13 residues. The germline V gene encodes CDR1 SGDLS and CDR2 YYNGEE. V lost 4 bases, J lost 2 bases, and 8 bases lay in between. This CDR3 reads CASSPRVTDTQYF. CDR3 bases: TGTGCCAGCAGCCCTAGAGTCACAGATACGCAGTATTTT.

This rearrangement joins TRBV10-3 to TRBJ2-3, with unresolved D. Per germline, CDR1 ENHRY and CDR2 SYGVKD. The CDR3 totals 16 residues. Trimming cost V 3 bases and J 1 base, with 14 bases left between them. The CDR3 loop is CAISDRPVSGTDTQYF. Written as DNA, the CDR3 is TGTGCCATCAGTGACAGGCCGGTTAGTGGCACAGATACGCAGTATTTT.

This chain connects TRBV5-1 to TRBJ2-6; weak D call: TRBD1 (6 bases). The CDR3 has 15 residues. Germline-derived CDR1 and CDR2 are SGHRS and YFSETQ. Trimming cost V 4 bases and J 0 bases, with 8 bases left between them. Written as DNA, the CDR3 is TGCGCCAGCAGCGAAGGGGGCTCTGGGGCCAACGTCCTGACTTTC. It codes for CASSEGGSGANVLTF.

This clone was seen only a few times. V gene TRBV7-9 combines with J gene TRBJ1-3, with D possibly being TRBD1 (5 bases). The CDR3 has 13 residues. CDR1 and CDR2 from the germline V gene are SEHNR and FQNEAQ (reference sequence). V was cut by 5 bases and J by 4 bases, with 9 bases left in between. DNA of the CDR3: TGTGCCAGCAGCCTTCAGGGCGGAAACACCATATATTTT. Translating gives CASSLQGGNTIYF.

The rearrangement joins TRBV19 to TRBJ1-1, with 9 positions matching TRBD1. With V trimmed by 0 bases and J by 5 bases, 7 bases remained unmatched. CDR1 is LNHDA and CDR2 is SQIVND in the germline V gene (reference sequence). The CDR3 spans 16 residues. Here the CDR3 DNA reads TGTGCCAGTAGTATAGATACAGGGGGCAGGGCAACTGAAGCTTTCTTT. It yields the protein CASSIDTGGRATEAFF.

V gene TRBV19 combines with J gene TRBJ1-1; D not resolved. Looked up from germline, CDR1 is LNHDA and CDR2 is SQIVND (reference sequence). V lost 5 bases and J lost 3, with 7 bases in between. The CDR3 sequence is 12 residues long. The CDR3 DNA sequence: TGTGCCAGTAGTTATCCGGACACTGAAGCTTTCTTT. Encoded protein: CASSYPDTEAFF.

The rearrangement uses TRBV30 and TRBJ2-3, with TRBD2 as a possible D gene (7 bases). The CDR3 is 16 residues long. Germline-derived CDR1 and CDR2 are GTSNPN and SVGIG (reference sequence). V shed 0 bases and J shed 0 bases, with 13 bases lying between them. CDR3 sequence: CAWSVGGATSTDTQYF. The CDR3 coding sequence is TGTGCCTGGAGTGTAGGGGGGGCGACTAGCACAGATACGCAGTATTTT.

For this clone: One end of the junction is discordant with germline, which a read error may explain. The CDR3 loop is CASESRDRPEF. The DNA for the CDR3 is TGTGCCAGCGAGTCCCGGGACAGGCCAGAGTTC. V is TRBV28 and J is TRBJ2-7; 8 bases agree with TRBD1. This CDR3 is built from 11 residues. Germline lookup yields CDR1 MDHEN and CDR2 SYDVKM.

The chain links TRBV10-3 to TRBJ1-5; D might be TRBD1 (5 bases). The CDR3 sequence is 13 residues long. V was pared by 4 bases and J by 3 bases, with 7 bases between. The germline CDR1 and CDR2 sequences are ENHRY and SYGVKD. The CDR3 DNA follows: TGTGCCATCAGTGCAGGGAACAATCAGCCCCAGCATTTT. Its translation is CAISAGNNQPQHF.

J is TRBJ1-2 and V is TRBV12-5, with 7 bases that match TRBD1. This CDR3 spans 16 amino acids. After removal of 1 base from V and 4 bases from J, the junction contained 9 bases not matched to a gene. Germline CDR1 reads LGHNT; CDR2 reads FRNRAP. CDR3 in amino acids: CASGLGQDRTIYGYTF. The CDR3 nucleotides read TGTGCTAGTGGTTTGGGACAGGACAGGACCATCTATGGCTACACCTTC.

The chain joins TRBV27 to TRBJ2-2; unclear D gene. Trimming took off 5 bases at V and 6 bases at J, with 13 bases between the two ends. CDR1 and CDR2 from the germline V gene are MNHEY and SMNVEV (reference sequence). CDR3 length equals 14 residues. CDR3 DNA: TGTGCCAGCAGTACCCTATTAGAGGCCGGGGAGCTGTTTTTT. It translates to CASSTLLEAGELFF.

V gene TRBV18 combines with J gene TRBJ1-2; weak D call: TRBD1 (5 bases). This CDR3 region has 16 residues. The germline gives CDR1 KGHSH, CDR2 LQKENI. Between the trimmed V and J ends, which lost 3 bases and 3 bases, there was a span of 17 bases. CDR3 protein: CASSPTRAGRDYGYTF. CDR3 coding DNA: TGTGCCAGCTCACCCACGAGGGCAGGGAGGGACTATGGCTACACCTTC.

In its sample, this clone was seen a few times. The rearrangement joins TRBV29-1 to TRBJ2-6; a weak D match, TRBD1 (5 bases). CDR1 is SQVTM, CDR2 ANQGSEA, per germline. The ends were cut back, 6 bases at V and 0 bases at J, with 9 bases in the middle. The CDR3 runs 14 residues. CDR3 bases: TGCAGCGTAGCCCAGGGCTCTGGGGCCAACGTCCTGACTTTC. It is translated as CSVAQGSGANVLTF. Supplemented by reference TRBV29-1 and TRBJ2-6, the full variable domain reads SAVISQKPSRDICQRGTSLTIQCQVDSQVTMMFWYRQQPGQSLTLIATANQGSEATYESGFVIDKFPISRPNLTFSTLTVSNMSPEDSSIYLCSVAQGSGANVLTFGAGSRLTVL.

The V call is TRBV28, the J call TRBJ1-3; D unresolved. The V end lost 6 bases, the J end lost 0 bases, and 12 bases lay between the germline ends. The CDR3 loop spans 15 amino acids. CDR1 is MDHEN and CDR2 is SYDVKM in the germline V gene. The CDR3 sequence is CASRTDIYSGNTIYF. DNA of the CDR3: TGTGCCAGCAGGACCGACATATACTCTGGAAACACCATATATTTT.

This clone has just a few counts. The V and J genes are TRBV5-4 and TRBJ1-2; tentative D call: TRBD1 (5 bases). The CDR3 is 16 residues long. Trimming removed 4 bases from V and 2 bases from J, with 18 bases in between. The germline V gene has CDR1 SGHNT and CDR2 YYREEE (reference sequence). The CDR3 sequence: CASSLLETAGNYGYTF. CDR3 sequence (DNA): TGTGCCAGCAGCCTCTTGGAGACAGCAGGCAACTATGGCTACACCTTC.

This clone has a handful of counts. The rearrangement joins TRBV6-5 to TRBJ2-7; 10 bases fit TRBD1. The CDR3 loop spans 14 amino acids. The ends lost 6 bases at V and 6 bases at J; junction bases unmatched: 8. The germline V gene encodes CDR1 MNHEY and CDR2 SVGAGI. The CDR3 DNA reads TGTGCCAGCAGAAGGACAGGGGGACCAATCGAGCAGTACTTC. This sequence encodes CASRRTGGPIEQYF.

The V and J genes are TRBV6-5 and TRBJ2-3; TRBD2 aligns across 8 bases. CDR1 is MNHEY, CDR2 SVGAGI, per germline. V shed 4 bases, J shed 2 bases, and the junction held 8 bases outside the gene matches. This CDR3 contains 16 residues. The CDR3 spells CASSSRLASLTDTQYF. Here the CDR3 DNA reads TGTGCCAGCAGTTCAAGACTAGCGAGCCTCACAGATACGCAGTATTTT.

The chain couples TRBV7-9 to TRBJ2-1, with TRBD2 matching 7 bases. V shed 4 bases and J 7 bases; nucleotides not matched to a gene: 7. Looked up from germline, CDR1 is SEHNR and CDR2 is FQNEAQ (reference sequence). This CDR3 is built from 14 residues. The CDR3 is CASSSNLGGNEQFF. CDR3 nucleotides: TGTGCCAGCAGCTCGAACCTGGGAGGGAATGAGCAGTTCTTC.

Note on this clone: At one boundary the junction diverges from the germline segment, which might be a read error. CDR3 loop: CASSLAGQGAIF. Written as DNA, the CDR3 is TGCGCCAGCAGCTTGGCCGGACAGGGGGCAATCTTT. V and J are TRBV5-1 and TRBJ1-1; 11 bases line up with TRBD1. Germline CDR1 is SGHRS and CDR2 is YFSETQ. This CDR3 comprises 12 residues. The full variable domain, rest sourced from reference TRBV5-1 and TRBJ1-1, is KAGVTQTPRYLIKTRGQQVTLSCSPISGHRSVSWYQQTPGQGLQFLFEYFSETQRNKGNFPGRFSGRQFSNSRSEMNVSTLELGDSALYLCASSLAGQGAIFGQGTRLTVV.

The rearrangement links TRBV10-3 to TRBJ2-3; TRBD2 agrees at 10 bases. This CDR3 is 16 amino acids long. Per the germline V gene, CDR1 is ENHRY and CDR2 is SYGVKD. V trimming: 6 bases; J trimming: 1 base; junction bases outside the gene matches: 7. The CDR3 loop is CAIRSAGTSGTDTQYF. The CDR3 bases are TGTGCCATCAGATCGGCCGGGACTAGCGGCACAGATACGCAGTATTTT.

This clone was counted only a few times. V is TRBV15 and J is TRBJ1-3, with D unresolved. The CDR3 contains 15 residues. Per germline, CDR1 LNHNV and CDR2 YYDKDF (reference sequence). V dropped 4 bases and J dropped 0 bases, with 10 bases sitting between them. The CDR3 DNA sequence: TGTGCCACCAGCATCAGACTAAACTCTGGAAACACCATATATTTT. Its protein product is CATSIRLNSGNTIYF.

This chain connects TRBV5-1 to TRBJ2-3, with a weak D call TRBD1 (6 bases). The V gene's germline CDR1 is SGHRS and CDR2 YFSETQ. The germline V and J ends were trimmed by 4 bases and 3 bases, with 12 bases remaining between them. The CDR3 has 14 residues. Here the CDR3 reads CASSALQGTDTQYF. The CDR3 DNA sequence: TGCGCCAGCAGCGCGTTACAGGGAACAGATACGCAGTATTTT.